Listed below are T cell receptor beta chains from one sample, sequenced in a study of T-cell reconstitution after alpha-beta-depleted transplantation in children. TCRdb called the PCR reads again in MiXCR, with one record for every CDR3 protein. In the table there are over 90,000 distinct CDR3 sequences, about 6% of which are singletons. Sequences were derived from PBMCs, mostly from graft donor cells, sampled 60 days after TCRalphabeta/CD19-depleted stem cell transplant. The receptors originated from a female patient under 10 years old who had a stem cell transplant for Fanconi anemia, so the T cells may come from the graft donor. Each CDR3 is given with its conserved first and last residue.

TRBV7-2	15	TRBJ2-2	CASSLAPSNTGELFF
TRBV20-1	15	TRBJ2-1	CSARDLAGVWNEQFF
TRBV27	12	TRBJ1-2	CALPGQVYGYTF
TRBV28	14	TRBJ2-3	CASSFSQYTDTQYF
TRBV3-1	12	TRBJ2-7	CASSQASYEQYF
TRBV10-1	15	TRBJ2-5	CASSPYGDTEETQYF
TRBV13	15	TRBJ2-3	CASSFGGGSTDTQYF
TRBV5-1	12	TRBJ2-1	CASSLVGFEQFF
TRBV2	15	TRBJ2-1	CASSGAGGAYNEQFF
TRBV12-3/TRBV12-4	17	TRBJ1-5	CASRPPGRGTFNQPQHF
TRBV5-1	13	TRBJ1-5	CASRRTGGEPQHF
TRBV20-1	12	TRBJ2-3	CSARGPGYTQYF
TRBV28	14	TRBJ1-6	CASQRPPYNSPLHF
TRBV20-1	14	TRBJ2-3	CSARDHLGTDTQYF
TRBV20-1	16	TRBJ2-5	CCASPYTSGSGETQYF
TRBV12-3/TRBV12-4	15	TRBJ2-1	CASSILAGGFSEQFF
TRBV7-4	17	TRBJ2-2	CASSRRLAAIKTGELFF
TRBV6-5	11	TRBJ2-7	CASKHAYEQYF
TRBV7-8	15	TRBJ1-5	CASSYQTSQNQPQHF
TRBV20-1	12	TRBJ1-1	CSAMAETAEAFF
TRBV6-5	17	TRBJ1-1	CASSYLKLRGSNTEAFF
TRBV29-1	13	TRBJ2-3	CSVDTRGTDTQYF
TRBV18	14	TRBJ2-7	CASSPPARAWEQYF
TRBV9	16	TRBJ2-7	CASSVSPQPNSYEQYF
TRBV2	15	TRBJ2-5	CASRATGSLGETQYF
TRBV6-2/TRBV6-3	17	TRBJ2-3	CASSLRQRDRSTDTQYF
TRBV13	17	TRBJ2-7	CASSLQPRTRVRYEQYF
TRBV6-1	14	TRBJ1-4	CASIQAGSNEKLFF
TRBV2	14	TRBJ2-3	CASSARLDTDTQYF
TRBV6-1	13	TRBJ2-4	CASSKGQRNIQYF
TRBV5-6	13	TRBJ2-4	CASSFGLINIQYF
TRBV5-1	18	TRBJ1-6	CASSLRGVAVRGPAPLHF
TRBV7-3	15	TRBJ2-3	CASSIASGGTDTQYF
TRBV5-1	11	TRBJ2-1	CASKAVNEQFF